Each of the 18 T cell receptor beta chains below was sequenced from the same sample in a study of cytomegalovirus exposure and HLA in healthy donors. The study ran its PCR with 60 Vbeta and 13 Jbeta primers. Using immunoSEQ multiplex PCR, the repertoire was profiled, and TCRdb retains in-frame clones only, with some absent. The profile shows about 190,000 clones, around 79% of them singletons. Sequences were obtained from PBMCs. The origin of the receptors is a woman in her fifties or sixties in good health and CMV-seronegative.

V gene TRBV11-3 combines with J gene TRBJ2-7, with a weak D call TRBD2 (6 bases). V shed 1 base and J shed 7 bases, with 11 bases lying between them. This CDR3 comprises 13 residues. CDR1 is SGHNT, CDR2 YENEEA, per germline. The CDR3 coding sequence is TGTGCCAGCAGCTTAGTCGGACTATCGGAGCAGTACTTC. It yields the protein CASSLVGLSEQYF.

The rearrangement joins TRBV7-8 to TRBJ1-1; TRBD1 is a possible D gene (6 bases). With 4 bases removed from V and 9 bases from J, the gap between germline ends came to 18 bases. From germline, CDR1 is SGHVS and CDR2 FQNEAQ. This CDR3 is 14 amino acids long. The CDR3 sequence: CASSSRQAVSQAFF. The CDR3, as DNA: TGTGCCAGCAGCTCCCGACAGGCAGTATCCCAAGCTTTCTTT. The whole variable domain, remainder taken from reference TRBV7-8 and TRBJ1-1, is GAGVSQSPRYKVAKRGQDVALRCDPISGHVSLFWYQQALGQGPEFLTYFQNEAQLDKSGLPSDRFFAERPEGSVSTLKIQRTQQEDSAVYLCASSSRQAVSQAFFGQGTRLTVV.

The chain couples TRBV9 to TRBJ1-1; 12 nucleotides align to TRBD1. The J segment lost 0 bases and the V segment lost 4 bases, leaving 10 bases of the junction unmatched. Germline V gives CDR1 SGDLS, CDR2 YYNGEE. This CDR3 comprises 18 residues. The CDR3 reads CASSPLGTGGPMNTEAFF. CDR3 DNA: TGTGCCAGCAGCCCCCTGGGGACAGGGGGCCCCATGAACACTGAAGCTTTCTTT.

V and J are TRBV9 and TRBJ2-1; TRBD2 agrees at 12 bases. With V trimmed by 4 bases and J by 5 bases, 7 bases remained unmatched. Germline V gene data show CDR1 as SGDLS and CDR2 as YYNGEE. The CDR3 loop spans 16 amino acids. The DNA of the CDR3 is TGTGCCAGCAGCCCCTGGACTAGCGGGATTAACAATGAGCAGTTCTTC. This gives the protein CASSPWTSGINNEQFF.

The chain couples TRBV10-2 to TRBJ1-1, with 11 bases identical to TRBD1. This CDR3 contains 15 residues. Germline V CDR1 and CDR2: WSHSY, SAAADI. V lost 9 bases to trimming and J lost 5 bases; unmatched junction nucleotides: 11. The CDR3 DNA reads as TGCGCCAGTTCGCCGGGACAGGGGGGTAGAACTGAAGCTTTCTTT. It codes for CASSPGQGGRTEAFF.

This chain links TRBV6-1 with TRBJ2-2; 8 bases fit TRBD1. Germline loops: CDR1 MNHNS, CDR2 SASEGT. CDR3 length equals 14 residues. J lost 5 bases, V lost 8 bases, and 7 bases had no gene match. Here the CDR3 DNA reads TGTGCCAGCGTGTGGGACAGGAAGACCGGGGAGCTGTTTTTT. Translating gives CASVWDRKTGELFF.

This chain uses TRBV27 with TRBJ2-3; TRBD2 aligns across 8 bases. Germline trimming cut 3 bases from V and 2 bases from J; bases unmatched to any gene: 4. Germline CDR1 MNHEY, CDR2 SMNVEV (reference sequence). The CDR3 totals 15 residues. The CDR3 spells CASSFWRGVTDTQYF. The DNA of the CDR3 is TGTGCCAGCAGTTTTTGGCGGGGGGTCACAGATACGCAGTATTTT.

This clone showed up just a few times. The chain couples TRBV4-1 to TRBJ2-3; D may be TRBD2 (6 bases). Trimming cost V 3 bases and J 6 bases, with 25 bases left between them. The CDR3 totals 18 residues. Germline V gene data show CDR1 as MGHRA and CDR2 as YSYEKL. The CDR3 coding sequence is TGCGCCAGCAGCCATCCCTACCCGTATAGCGGAGCGGATGATACGCAGTATTTT. This translates into CASSHPYPYSGADDTQYF.

The V gene is TRBV25-1, the J gene TRBJ1-1, with 7 bases matching TRBD1. V lost 3 bases to trimming and J lost 1 base; unmatched junction nucleotides: 5. Per germline, CDR1 MGHDK and CDR2 SYGVNS. This CDR3 region has 15 residues. The CDR3 DNA reads as TGTGCCAGCAGTGAGACGACAGGGACGAACACTGAAGCTTTCTTT. Protein sequence: CASSETTGTNTEAFF.

The chain carries TRBV19 and TRBJ1-5, with 7 bases identical to TRBD1. V lost 6 bases, J lost 0 bases, and 5 bases stayed unmatched. Per germline, CDR1 LNHDA and CDR2 SQIVND (reference sequence). This CDR3 region has 15 residues. CDR3 residues: CASRIQGLSNQPQHF. As DNA, the CDR3 is TGTGCCAGTAGAATACAGGGGCTTAGCAATCAGCCCCAGCATTTT.

The J gene is TRBJ1-5, the V gene TRBV28, with TRBD1 as a possible D gene (6 bases). In germline, CDR1 is MDHEN, CDR2 SYDVKM. Trimming cost V 1 base and J 8 bases, with 24 bases left between them. This CDR3 spans 18 amino acids. The CDR3: CASSLYAGGQSKREPQHF. Written as DNA, the CDR3 is TGTGCCAGCAGTTTATATGCCGGAGGACAGTCCAAGAGGGAGCCCCAGCATTTT.

This rearrangement joins TRBV7-2 to TRBJ1-2; D is possibly TRBD1 (6 bases). CDR3 length: 17 residues. With 1 base removed from V and 0 bases from J, the gap between germline ends came to 15 bases. The germline CDR1 and CDR2 sequences are SGHTA and FQGNSA. In DNA, the CDR3 is TGTGCCAGCAGCTTAGGACAGGCCAAGAGAACTAACTATGGCTACACCTTC. Translated: CASSLGQAKRTNYGYTF.

This chain joins TRBV2 and TRBJ1-4; no firm D call. The germline V and J ends were trimmed by 7 bases and 1 base, with 7 bases remaining between them. Germline assignment: CDR1 SNHLY and CDR2 FYNNEI. CDR3 length: 13 residues. The CDR3: CASKAGTNEKLFF. The DNA for the CDR3 is TGTGCCAGCAAGGCGGGAACTAATGAAAAACTGTTTTTT.

The gene calls are TRBV19 and TRBJ1-5; perhaps TRBD1 as D (5 bases). Per germline, CDR1 LNHDA and CDR2 SQIVND (reference sequence). V gave up 4 bases and J gave up 4 bases, with 23 bases separating them. The CDR3 contains 18 residues. The CDR3 bases are TGTGCCAGTAGTACCCGCAAAGACAGTACTATTATGAATCAGCCCCAGCATTTT. Translating it yields CASSTRKDSTIMNQPQHF.

In its sample, this clone was seen a few times. The V and J genes are TRBV4-3 and TRBJ1-1; D not certain. Between the trimmed V and J ends, which lost 2 bases and 11 bases, there was a span of 15 bases. The CDR3 contains 13 residues. Germline assignment: CDR1 LGHNA and CDR2 YSLEER. CDR3 sequence (DNA): TGCGCCAGCAGCCAAACGGGCGCGGGAGGTGCTTTCTTT. Translated, it gives CASSQTGAGGAFF.

The rearrangement links TRBV27 to TRBJ2-7, with unresolved D. The germline V gene encodes CDR1 MNHEY and CDR2 SMNVEV (reference sequence). The V end was cut by 6 bases, the J end by 0 bases, with 6 bases between. CDR3 length: 12 residues. CDR3 amino acids: CASRSGSYEQYF. The DNA of the CDR3 is TGTGCCAGCAGGTCGGGCTCCTACGAGCAGTACTTC.

This clone showed up just once. CDR3 sequence (DNA): TGCGCCAGCAGCCCGGGACTAGCGGGGGGTTGGGGAGATACGCAGTATTTT. Protein product: CASSPGLAGGWGDTQYF. The chain links TRBV5-1 to TRBJ2-3; 15 bases fit TRBD2. The CDR3 totals 17 residues. Germline-derived CDR1 and CDR2 are SGHRS and YFSETQ. J lost 5 bases, V lost 4 bases, and 8 bases had no gene match. The whole variable domain, filled in from reference TRBV5-1 and TRBJ2-3, reads KAGVTQTPRYLIKTRGQQVTLSCSPISGHRSVSWYQQTPGQGLQFLFEYFSETQRNKGNFPGRFSGRQFSNSRSEMNVSTLELGDSALYLCASSPGLAGGWGDTQYFGPGTRLTVL.

The J gene is TRBJ1-2, the V gene TRBV5-5; 10 bases are shared with TRBD1. In germline, CDR1 is SGHKS, CDR2 YYEKEE (reference sequence). The CDR3 is 15 residues long. V was clipped by 4 bases and J by 4 bases; unmatched bases: 7. CDR3: CASSPRQGATYGYTF. The CDR3 DNA is TGTGCCAGCAGCCCCCGACAGGGGGCAACCTATGGCTACACCTTC.